This entry is about one TCR beta chain. As yet, its antigen is unknown. Reverse transcription used about 0.45 to 1 ug RNA and random hexamers. Amplification of TCR beta CDR3 was carried out by immunoSEQ multiplex PCR, which covered 54 Vbeta and 13 Jbeta segments. MiXCR, applied by TCRdb to the immunoSEQ multiplex PCR reads, yields one record per CDR3 protein. The sample has 120,000 or so distinct CDR3 sequences, roughly 95% seen once. This entry is derived from a study of CD8 T cells in Susac syndrome. Negative magnetic isolation gave CD8+ and CD4+ cells; FACS enriched CD8+ TEMRA. Overall study findings and caveats: The CD4+ T cell repertoires in Susac syndrome did not show any clonal expansion.

Germline V gene lookup returns CDR1 SGHRS and CDR2 YFSETQ. Germline trimming cut 4 bases from V and 8 bases from J; bases unmatched to any gene: 11. This CDR3 has 16 residues. The V and J genes are TRBV5-1 and TRBJ2-1, with 11 bases matching TRBD2. Sequenced input: CD4+ T cells from PBMCs. This TCR was recovered from a human donor with Susac syndrome. In nucleotides, the CDR3 is TGCGCCAGCAGCCCTTCGGCTAGCGGGAGGCAGGATGAGCAGTTCTTC. Residues: CASSPSASGRQDEQFF.